These 14 T cell receptor beta chains originate from one sample sequenced in a study of regulatory T cells in long-lasting Graves disease. Arm-PCR with iRepertoire HTBI primers amplified the CDR3 regions for these TCR beta libraries. One entry per CDR3 protein, called by TCRdb with MiXCR from the multiplex PCR reads. Counted here are about 620,000 distinct CDR3 sequences, roughly 15% occurring once; the ten biggest clones make up 18%. As for time point: newly diagnosed GD, antithyroid drugs for less than 3 months. Researchers made the TCR library from RNA that was extracted from PBMCs. These data also formed part of another study, on T cells in Graves' hyperthyroidism and ophthalmopathy.

The material sequenced was peripheral blood mononuclear cells (PBMCs), taken at new diagnosis, from a patient treated with antithyroid drugs. These receptors all stem from a young woman with Graves disease.

J is TRBJ2-2 and V is TRBV11-3; TRBD1 matches 11 bases. V gave up 5 bases and J gave up 3 bases; unmatched junction bases: 8. The CDR3 sequence is 17 residues long. The V gene's germline CDR1 is SGHNT and CDR2 YENEEA. CDR3 sequence (DNA): TGTGCCAGCAGCAAGCACGCGGGACAGGGGGACACCGGGGAGCTGTTTTTT. This encodes CASSKHAGQGDTGELFF.

This clonotype was recorded at least ten times. The V and J genes are TRBV7-2 and TRBJ2-1, with 9 bases that match TRBD1. The length of the CDR3 is 15 residues. From germline, CDR1 is SGHTA and CDR2 FQGNSA. The V and J ends lost 1 base and 8 bases, in that order; junction bases with no gene match: 6. The CDR3 protein is CASSLGGDRVYEQFF. DNA of the CDR3: TGTGCCAGCAGCTTAGGCGGGGACAGGGTCTATGAGCAGTTCTTC.

The gene calls are TRBV30 and TRBJ1-1, with 7 bases lining up with TRBD1. V lost 1 base, J lost 5 bases, and 7 bases stayed unmatched. The length of the CDR3 is 14 residues. Germline-derived CDR1 and CDR2 are GTSNPN and SVGIG (reference sequence). Here the CDR3 reads CAWSALTGQTEAFF. In DNA, the CDR3 is TGTGCCTGGAGTGCATTGACAGGGCAGACTGAAGCTTTCTTT. Full variable domain (missing parts from reference TRBV30 and TRBJ1-1): SQTIHQWPATLVQPVGSPLSLECTVEGTSNPNLYWYRQAAGRGLQLLFYSVGIGQISSEVPQNLSASRPQDRQFILSSKKLLLSDSGFYLCAWSALTGQTEAFFGQGTRLTVV.

The table lists this clonotype with many counts. CDR3 loop: CASSFGARNTEAFF. DNA of the CDR3: TGTGCCAGCTCCTTTGGAGCGCGGAACACTGAAGCTTTCTTT. This sequence joins TRBV27 and TRBJ1-1; D is undetermined. Between the trimmed V and J ends, which lost 8 bases and 1 base, there was a span of 14 bases. The CDR3 has 14 amino acids. Germline values: CDR1 MNHEY, CDR2 SMNVEV (reference sequence).

This clonotype was counted once. The chain uses TRBV20-1 and TRBJ1-6, with 8 bases matching TRBD1. The CDR3 contains 14 residues. The germline gives CDR1 DFQATT, CDR2 SNEGSKA (reference sequence). Trimming removed 6 bases from V and 6 bases from J; junction bases left unmatched: 7. The CDR3 reads CSANRGQGNSPLHF. CDR3 coding DNA: TGCAGTGCCAACCGTGGACAGGGTAATTCACCCCTCCACTTT.

This clonotype came up a few times. The chain carries TRBV3-1 and TRBJ1-6; no reliable D call. V lost 4 bases to trimming and J lost 11 bases, with 15 bases between them. The CDR3 has 14 amino acids. Germline V lookup: CDR1 LGHDT, CDR2 YNNKEL (reference sequence). CDR3 sequence: CASSLGLTGAPLHF. The CDR3 bases are TGTGCCAGCAGCCTGGGTTTGACCGGGGCACCCCTCCACTTT.

This chain joins TRBV6-2 or TRBV6-3 and TRBJ1-6; D gene uncertain. Per the germline V gene, CDR1 is MNHEY and CDR2 is SVGEGT. Trimming left V 2 bases short and J 10 bases short, with 9 bases between. This CDR3 contains 13 residues. CDR3: CASSYRSRSPLHF. The CDR3 DNA is TGTGCCAGCAGTTACAGGTCCCGCTCACCCCTCCACTTT.

This clonotype was detected a few times. The chain is built from TRBV6-5 and TRBJ2-3; no definite D call. This CDR3 contains 15 residues. Germline V gene data show CDR1 as MNHEY and CDR2 as SVGAGI. Trimming took 0 bases from V and 8 from J, leaving 15 bases between them. The CDR3 loop reads CASSYSKSATSTQYF. The CDR3, as DNA: TGTGCCAGCAGTTACTCGAAGTCCGCCACGAGTACGCAGTATTTT.

The rearrangement joins TRBV5-4 to TRBJ2-7, with D tentatively TRBD1 (7 bases). Trimming removed 4 bases at V and 5 bases at J, with 19 bases between. CDR1 and CDR2 from the germline V gene are SGHNT and YYREEE (reference sequence). There are 15 residues in the CDR3. Here the CDR3 reads CASSTNRGSSDEQYF. The DNA of the CDR3 is TGTGCCAGCAGCACCAACAGGGGATCTAGCGACGAGCAGTACTTC.

This clonotype was observed a few times. The chain has TRBV12-3 or TRBV12-4 and TRBJ1-5, with D maybe TRBD1 (6 bases). With 7 bases removed from V and 3 bases from J, the gap between germline ends came to 10 bases. CDR3 length equals 13 residues. CDR3 loop: CASTGQNNQPQHF. The CDR3 nucleotides read TGTGCCAGCACTGGACAGAACAATCAGCCCCAGCATTTT.

The CDR3 DNA reads as TGTGCCAGCAGCCCCCCAGGGGGCGGACCAAAAGAGACCCAGTACTTC. This gives the protein CASSPPGGGPKETQYF. This chain links TRBV7-9 with TRBJ2-5, with TRBD1 matching 8 bases. V gave up 5 bases and J gave up 3 bases; unmatched junction bases: 11. Germline values: CDR1 SEHNR, CDR2 FQNEAQ (reference sequence). This CDR3 spans 16 amino acids.

The gene calls are TRBV6-5 and TRBJ1-4, with a weak D call TRBD1 (5 bases). CDR1 and CDR2 (germline): MNHEY, SVGAGI. Trimming shortened V by 2 bases and J by 0 bases, and 7 bases separated the two germline ends. The CDR3 contains 15 residues. CDR3 residues: CASSYKGATNEKLFF. DNA for the CDR3: TGTGCCAGCAGTTACAAAGGGGCAACTAATGAAAAACTGTTTTTT.

This clonotype showed up many times. The V and J genes are TRBV28 and TRBJ2-7; 7 bases line up with TRBD1. The CDR3 contains 12 residues. With 4 bases clipped from V and 3 bases from J, the junction kept 0 bases outside the gene matches. Per germline, CDR1 MDHEN and CDR2 SYDVKM. CDR3 in DNA: TGTGCCAGCAGTTCAGGGGGCTACGAGCAGTACTTC. This codes for CASSSGGYEQYF.

The chain has TRBV20-1 and TRBJ1-5; the match to TRBD1 covers 10 bases. Unmatched junction bases numbered 14, after V lost 5 bases and J lost 7 bases. Germline loops: CDR1 DFQATT, CDR2 SNEGSKA (reference sequence). This CDR3 spans 16 amino acids. This CDR3 is CSAATGTGVQRQPQHF. CDR3 nucleotides: TGCAGTGCTGCCACCGGGACAGGGGTACAACGGCAGCCCCAGCATTTT.